One and the same sample provided the 16 T cell receptor beta chains below, sequenced in a study of T cell responses to AZD1222 COVID-19 vaccine (dated by TCRdb to the early 2020s). The time point label, read with the paper, signifies: about 28 days (+/-7) after the second vaccine dose. Receptor libraries were prepared by the immunoSEQ multiplex PCR assay. Drawn from immuneACCESS, this table holds only the in-frame rearrangements with V and J called that TCRdb kept. Clones are partly lost; checked studies trace under half to an unresolved V gene and leave the rest unexplained. This sample has about 110,000 clones in its table, and 92% of those were observed once. Over 7% of the sample is taken by the ten largest. The material was peripheral blood, obtained 28 days after the second AZD1222 dose. These receptors came from an adult who received the AZD1222 COVID-19 vaccine.

The chain is built from TRBV3-1 (or the pseudogene TRBV3-2) and TRBJ2-7; maybe TRBD1 (6 bases). This CDR3 has 13 residues. Looked up from germline, CDR1 is LGHDT and CDR2 is YNNKEL (reference sequence). Trimming removed 4 bases from V and 2 bases from J, with 9 bases in between. CDR3 sequence: CASSRDTTYEQYF. The CDR3 DNA sequence: TGTGCCAGCAGCCGGGACACGACCTACGAGCAGTACTTC.

Points on this clone: One end of the junction does not line up with germline, which may come from a read error. CDR3 nucleotide sequence: TGCAGTGCTAGTTTTGCCTCCCATAATTCACCCCTCCACTTT. Its protein product is CSASFASHNSPLHF. The V and J genes are TRBV20-1 and TRBJ1-6; D uncertain. This CDR3 region has 14 residues. Germline loops: CDR1 DFQATT, CDR2 SNEGSKA (reference sequence).

The chain couples TRBV11-2 to TRBJ2-2, with TRBD2 identical over 7 bases. The V gene's germline CDR1 is SGHAT and CDR2 FQNNGV. The CDR3 is made up of 15 amino acids. V dropped 5 bases and J dropped 3; count of bases not matched to a gene: 6. CDR3 DNA sequence: TGTGCCAGCAGCGATATGACTAGCTACACCGGGGAGCTGTTTTTT. It yields the protein CASSDMTSYTGELFF.

The V call is TRBV19, the J call TRBJ1-1; 7 positions agree with TRBD1. V trimming: 3 bases; J trimming: 9 bases; junction bases outside the gene matches: 10. CDR1 LNHDA and CDR2 SQIVND come from the germline V gene (reference sequence). The CDR3 sequence is 14 residues long. This CDR3 is CASSIEHRDSKAFF. The CDR3 bases are TGTGCCAGTAGTATCGAACACCGGGACAGCAAAGCTTTCTTT.

This clone showed up just once. J is TRBJ2-7 and V is TRBV3-1 (or the pseudogene TRBV3-2); D is uncertain. This CDR3 has 13 residues. Trimming removed 0 bases at V and 6 bases at J, with 9 bases between. Germline lookup yields CDR1 LGHDT and CDR2 YNNKEL (reference sequence). CDR3 DNA: TGTGCCAGCAGCCAAGATTCTGGGTTCGAGCAGTACTTC. Its translation is CASSQDSGFEQYF.

The chain employs TRBV5-3 and TRBJ2-1, with a weak D call TRBD1 (5 bases). TRBV5-3 is annotated as an ORF whose role is uncertain. The CDR3 has 15 residues. V lost 0 bases, J lost 0 bases, and 7 bases lay in between. The CDR3 sequence is CARSLAGNSYNEQFF. In nucleotides, the CDR3 is TGTGCCAGAAGCTTGGCAGGGAACTCCTACAATGAGCAGTTCTTC.

The genes are TRBV7-8 and TRBJ1-4, with a tentative D call TRBD1 (5 bases). Germline V gene lookup returns CDR1 SGHVS and CDR2 FQNEAQ. The V end lost 5 bases, the J end lost 12 bases, and 16 bases lay between the germline ends. CDR3 size: 13 residues. The CDR3 DNA reads TGTGCCAGCAGCATAGGACATAGACGGGAACTGTTTTTT. This gives the protein CASSIGHRRELFF.

This rearrangement joins TRBV10-3 to TRBJ1-1, with no clear D. V lost 0 bases to trimming and J lost 1 base, with 6 bases between them. Germline V gene lookup returns CDR1 ENHRY and CDR2 SYGVKD. The length of the CDR3 is 14 residues. Here the CDR3 reads CAISESIGNTEAFF. The CDR3 nucleotides are TGTGCCATCAGTGAGTCGATTGGGAACACTGAAGCTTTCTTT.

The CDR3 loop reads CASSQVPGRRTGELFF. The CDR3 nucleotides are TGTGCCAGCAGCCAAGTTCCGGGACGTCGTACCGGGGAGCTGTTTTTT. The chain employs TRBV4-2 and TRBJ2-2; D may be TRBD1 or TRBD2 (5 bases each). V was pared by 1 base and J by 5 bases, with 14 bases between. Per the germline V gene, CDR1 is LGHNA and CDR2 is YNFKEQ. The CDR3 extends over 16 amino acids.

This clone appeared a single time. The chain employs TRBV12-5 and TRBJ1-1; 10 bases agree with TRBD1. J lost 1 base, V lost 3 bases, and 11 bases had no gene match. The CDR3 has 18 residues. Germline CDR1 and CDR2: LGHNT and FRNRAP. CDR3 in amino acids: CASGFTIGTGAGNTEAFF. Here the CDR3 DNA reads TGTGCTAGTGGTTTCACCATAGGGACAGGGGCTGGGAACACTGAAGCTTTCTTT.

The genes are TRBV28 and TRBJ1-5, with D uncertain. Trimming took off 2 bases at V and 0 bases at J, with 8 bases between the two ends. CDR1 is MDHEN and CDR2 is SYDVKM in the germline V gene. The CDR3 length is 15 residues. The CDR3 nucleotides read TGTGCCAGCAGTTTACAGGAGGTTAGCAATCAGCCCCAGCATTTT. Protein product: CASSLQEVSNQPQHF. Variable domain in full (rest from reference TRBV28 and TRBJ1-5): DVKVTQSSRYLVKRTGEKVFLECVQDMDHENMFWYRQDPGLGLRLIYFSYDVKMKEKGDIPEGYSVSREKKERFSLILESASTNQTSMYLCASSLQEVSNQPQHFGDGTRLSIL.

The chain recombines TRBV9 with TRBJ1-1, with 7 bases matching TRBD1. Germline assignment: CDR1 SGDLS and CDR2 YYNGEE. V lost 2 bases, J lost 1 base, and 2 bases stayed unmatched. This CDR3 has 14 amino acids. Here the CDR3 DNA reads TGTGCCAGCAGCGTGAGGGGGCAGAACACTGAAGCTTTCTTT. It is translated as CASSVRGQNTEAFF.

This chain connects TRBV28 to TRBJ1-1; unclear D gene. This CDR3 has 14 amino acids. Trimming removed 2 bases from V and 3 bases from J, with 10 bases in between. The germline V gene has CDR1 MDHEN and CDR2 SYDVKM. The CDR3: CASSLGPRDTEAFF. The CDR3 DNA reads TGTGCCAGCAGTTTAGGCCCGCGAGACACTGAAGCTTTCTTT.

CDR3 protein: CASSSGSLNTEAFF. For the CDR3, the DNA is TGTGCCAGCAGTTCGGGGTCTTTGAACACTGAAGCTTTCTTT. This chain uses TRBV28 with TRBJ1-1; no reliable D call. CDR1 MDHEN and CDR2 SYDVKM come from the germline V gene. The CDR3 loop spans 14 amino acids. Between the trimmed V and J ends, which lost 4 bases and 0 bases, there was a span of 9 bases.

The chain carries TRBV11-1 and TRBJ2-3; D ambiguous. Trimming stripped 5 bases from V and 3 bases from J, with 12 bases between. This CDR3 is 14 amino acids long. The germline gives CDR1 SGHAT, CDR2 FQDESV (reference sequence). Here the CDR3 DNA reads TGTGCCAGCAGCCTACAAGCCTTTACAGATACGCAGTATTTT. Amino acids: CASSLQAFTDTQYF. The full variable domain, with the rest looked up from reference TRBV11-1 and TRBJ2-3, is EAEVAQSPRYKITEKSQAVAFWCDPISGHATLYWYRQILGQGPELLVQFQDESVVDDSQLPKDRFSAERLKGVDSTLKIQPAELGDSAMYLCASSLQAFTDTQYFGPGTRLTVL.

The chain links TRBV20-1 to TRBJ2-7; 7 nucleotides line up with TRBD1. Germline CDR1 and CDR2: DFQATT and SNEGSKA (reference sequence). This CDR3 is 14 amino acids long. V was pared by 6 bases and J by 3 bases, with 11 bases of the junction left unmatched. The CDR3 reads CSASTGTAFYEQYF. The DNA for the CDR3 is TGCAGTGCGAGTACCGGGACAGCCTTCTACGAGCAGTACTTC.